What follows are 9 T cell receptor beta chains derived from one specimen sequenced in a study of regulatory T cells in long-lasting Graves disease. Time point: newly diagnosed GD, antithyroid drugs for less than 3 months. Construction of the TCR library relied on RNA isolated from PBMCs. According to the study, TCR beta libraries were built with iRepertoire HTBI primers and CDR3-region Arm-PCR. From the multiplex PCR reads, TCRdb called clonotypes with MiXCR, one entry per CDR3 protein. The sample shows 350,000 to 450,000 distinct CDR3 sequences, 12% of them seen only once. This sample also appeared in a second study, on T cells in Graves' hyperthyroidism and ophthalmopathy.

The sequenced sample was peripheral blood mononuclear cells (PBMCs), obtained at new diagnosis, from a patient treated with antithyroid drugs. The source of these receptors is a young woman with Graves disease.

This clonotype appeared many times. This chain uses TRBV28 with TRBJ1-1; D ambiguous. CDR1 is MDHEN, CDR2 SYDVKM, per germline. The CDR3 loop spans 15 amino acids. Trimming took off 3 bases at V and 0 bases at J, with 11 bases between the two ends. In DNA form, the CDR3 reads TGTGCCAGCAGTTTGAGAGGGAGATTGAACACTGAAGCTTTCTTT. Translation: CASSLRGRLNTEAFF. The whole variable domain, filled in from reference TRBV28 and TRBJ1-1, reads DVKVTQSSRYLVKRTGEKVFLECVQDMDHENMFWYRQDPGLGLRLIYFSYDVKMKEKGDIPEGYSVSREKKERFSLILESASTNQTSMYLCASSLRGRLNTEAFFGQGTRLTVV.

In this sample, this clonotype turned up many times. V and J are TRBV20-1 and TRBJ2-7, with TRBD2 matching over 7 bases. The CDR3 has 15 residues. Per germline, CDR1 DFQATT and CDR2 SNEGSKA (reference sequence). The junction had 12 bases not matched to a gene; V was cut back by 3 bases and J by 4 bases. CDR3 bases: TGCAGTGCTAGCCCCTCCGGGACTATACAATACGAGCAGTACTTC. The encoded protein is CSASPSGTIQYEQYF.

The V and J genes are TRBV30 and TRBJ2-1; D unresolved. Germline CDR1 is GTSNPN and CDR2 is SVGIG (reference sequence). The CDR3 is 14 residues long. V was cut by 8 bases and J by 7 bases, with 21 bases left in between. The CDR3 DNA is TGTGCCACCAGTCCGCGCGGAGTGGGTAATGAGCAGTTCTTC. Its protein product is CATSPRGVGNEQFF. The full variable domain, rest sourced from reference TRBV30 and TRBJ2-1, is SQTIHQWPATLVQPVGSPLSLECTVEGTSNPNLYWYRQAAGRGLQLLFYSVGIGQISSEVPQNLSASRPQDRQFILSSKKLLLSDSGFYLCATSPRGVGNEQFFGPGTRLTVL.

This clonotype was counted many times. J is TRBJ1-1 and V is TRBV10-3; possibly TRBD1 for D (5 bases). Germline V gene sequence: CDR1 ENHRY, CDR2 SYGVKD. The ends were cut back, 8 bases at V and 1 base at J, with 14 bases in the middle. The length of the CDR3 is 14 residues. As DNA, the CDR3 is TGTGCCATCGGCCGGGACCCCCGGAACACTGAAGCTTTCTTT. Residues: CAIGRDPRNTEAFF.

Of note for this clonotype: Since a much larger clone is just one base distant, this may be a read error. The rearrangement links TRBV11-2 to TRBJ2-5, with a weak D call TRBD2 (6 bases). Trimming took 1 base from V and 5 from J, leaving 14 bases between them. The CDR3 loop spans 15 amino acids. Germline loops: CDR1 SGHAT, CDR2 FQNNGV. The CDR3 spells CASSLVGVAAETQYF. In DNA form, the CDR3 reads TGTGCCAGCAGCTTAGTCGGGGTAGCGGCGGAGACCCAGTACTTC.

Details on this clonotype: A far larger clone is one nucleotide away, so this likely arose from a read error. The chain links TRBV27 to TRBJ2-1; TRBD2 might be the D (6 bases). The CDR3 consists of 14 residues. Germline-derived CDR1 and CDR2 are MNHEY and SMNVEV (reference sequence). Trimming took 3 bases from V and 6 from J, leaving 12 bases between them. CDR3 nucleotides: TGTGCCAGCAGTTTGCGGGGAGTTTGCAATGAGCAGTTCTTC. Protein: CASSLRGVCNEQFF.

This rearrangement joins TRBV7-9 to TRBJ1-5; D is uncertain. The germline gives CDR1 SEHNR, CDR2 FQNEAQ (reference sequence). V shed 1 base and J shed 8 bases, with 6 bases lying between them. This CDR3 is built from 12 residues. DNA for the CDR3: TGTGCCAGCAGCTTAGTCGGGGAGCCCCAGCATTTT. Translation: CASSLVGEPQHF.

This clonotype was picked up many times. The chain links TRBV6-1 to TRBJ2-3; 9 bases align to TRBD2. The CDR3 has 16 amino acids. V lost 6 bases to trimming and J lost 5 bases; unmatched junction nucleotides: 12. Germline CDR1 MNHNS, CDR2 SASEGT. The CDR3 region is CASSSPEAGGVDTQYF. The CDR3 nucleotides read TGTGCCAGCAGCTCCCCCGAAGCGGGGGGAGTAGATACGCAGTATTTT.

For this clonotype: A much larger clone differs by one base, so this may be a read error. The gene calls are TRBV20-1 and TRBJ2-2; D is ambiguous. CDR1 and CDR2 (germline): DFQATT, SNEGSKA (reference sequence). This CDR3 is 16 amino acids long. CDR3 bases: TGCAGTGTTAGAGATCTGGTAGAAATGGGCACCGGGGAGCTGTTTTTT. Its translation is CSVRDLVEMGTGELFF.